What follows is one T cell receptor beta chain and its context. Its antigen is currently not known. No clone much larger than this one lies a single base away; base qualities are absent. This sample is part of a study of OX40 agonist ivuxolimab in advanced cancers. Context from the whole study: Ivuxolimab was a fully human IgG2 agonistic monoclonal antibody targeting the costimulatory receptor OX40 (CD134). Patients were allowed to have had prior anti-PD-1, anti-PD-L1 or anti-CTLA-4 therapy, and around 40% of the dose-escalation patients had previously received checkpoint inhibitors. Peripheral TCRbeta sequencing was intended to test whether TCR sequence diversity was altered and clonal T-cell expansion was caused by ivuxolimab. Of the approximately 50 dose-escalation patients, hepatocellular carcinoma was present in some 19, melanoma in around 15, renal cell carcinoma in 9 and head and neck cancer in 9. Three dose-escalation patients achieved partial responses, one with hepatocellular carcinoma and two with cutaneous melanoma. The paper describes the monotherapy dose-escalation part (N of about 47 patients) of the phase I trial of ivuxolimab. Intravenous ivuxolimab was administered to patients every 2 weeks at six dose levels: 0.01, 0.1, 0.3, 1.5, 3 and 10 mg/kg. In the dose-escalation cohort, roughly 82% of patients were male, and the mean age was 60 years with a range of about 20 to 80.

The germline V gene (reference sequence) specifies LNHDA as CDR1 and SQIVND as CDR2. Spanning cysteine to phenylalanine, the CDR3 consists of 13 amino acids. Left in the record is the CDR3 DNA by itself, 39 bases read in frame from the first base. Patients with a history of autoimmune disease or receiving systemic immunosuppression were excluded from the trial. Peripheral blood for TCR sequencing was drawn from every dose cohort at baseline, at cycle 4 day 1 and at cycle 7 day 1. The samples were taken from a phase I, first-in-human, multicenter, open-label dose-escalation trial of ivuxolimab. Adults with locally advanced or metastatic melanoma, renal cell, hepatocellular, or head and neck squamous cell carcinoma were enrolled in the trial. Before TCR sequencing, CD4+ T cells and CD8+ T cells were sorted from peripheral blood as separate populations. What the study reported, not specific to this receptor: After ivuxolimab, more expanded clones were found on average in CD8+ T cells than in CD4+ T cells. At doses of 0.1 to 3.0 mg/kg, clonal expansion of both CD4+ and CD8+ blood T cells was observed from baseline to week 6. Antigen specificity was not determined for the clonally expanded peripheral T cells. Low levels of normalized T-cell clonal expansion were also seen in some patients who did not respond. In the 0.1-3.0 mg/kg groups, partial responders had among the lowest normalized peripheral clonal expansion, particularly in CD8+ T cells.

For sequencing of the TCRbeta CDR3 region, genomic DNA was extracted from the sorted cells. TCRbeta CDR3 regions were sequenced using the immunoSEQ Assay. The table was pulled from immuneACCESS by TCRdb, which kept in-frame rearrangements only. Such tables lose some clones; where checked, under half of the loss comes from unresolved V genes, and the rest has no known cause. This sample is represented by approximately 70,000 clones; around 83% of them were singletons. Together, the top ten hold approximately 1.5% of the sample. The starting material was CD4+ or CD8+ T cells sorted from blood, obtained in a trial of the OX40 agonist ivuxolimab. The chain is assembled from TRBV19 and TRBJ2-5; TRBD1 could be the D gene, as 5 bases match. The J call may be in error: the DNA end matches TRBJ2-7 better. This TCR came from an adult with an advanced solid tumor such as melanoma, head and neck, liver or kidney cancer. This receptor has the CDR3 CATMGPITGEQYF. The DNA sequence follows: TGTGCCACCATGGGGCCAATTACGGGCGAGCAGTACTTC.